Listed below are T cell receptor beta chains from one sample, sequenced in a study of early T cells in non-severe SARS-CoV-2 infection. One entry per CDR3 protein results from TCRdb running MiXCR on the 5' RACE reads. The sample includes under 85,000 distinct CDR3 sequences, 14% to 15% of them seen just once. Sequencing input: whole blood. These receptors originate from an adult who was a healthcare worker with PCR-confirmed SARS-CoV-2 infection or an uninfected control (not recorded which). Both conserved end residues are trimmed from each CDR3. The order of the fields is J gene, V gene, CDR3 protein.

j_call: TRBJ2-2
v_call: TRBV12-3/TRBV12-4
cdr3_aa: ASSLGVQLRTGELF

j_call: TRBJ1-2
v_call: TRBV29-1
cdr3_aa: SVEDSSNYGYT

j_call: TRBJ1-5
v_call: TRBV19
cdr3_aa: ASSIVAFDQPQH

j_call: TRBJ1-5
v_call: TRBV7-9
cdr3_aa: ASSSTGGQPQH

j_call: TRBJ2-4
v_call: TRBV19
cdr3_aa: ASSIDISRNIQY

j_call: TRBJ2-2
v_call: TRBV29-1
cdr3_aa: SVAGGTGELF

j_call: TRBJ1-6
v_call: TRBV12-3/TRBV12-4
cdr3_aa: ASTSGTANSPLH

j_call: TRBJ1-6
v_call: TRBV14
cdr3_aa: ASSQDIMWSPLH

j_call: TRBJ2-3
v_call: TRBV5-6
cdr3_aa: ASRWTGGTDTQY

j_call: TRBJ2-1
v_call: TRBV7-7
cdr3_aa: ASTRNGGSSYNEQF

j_call: TRBJ2-1
v_call: TRBV29-1
cdr3_aa: SATSGGAEF

j_call: TRBJ2-7
v_call: TRBV29-1
cdr3_aa: SVRTGPYEQY

j_call: TRBJ2-1
v_call: TRBV11-2
cdr3_aa: ASSRSLGGSGDEQF

j_call: TRBJ2-5
v_call: TRBV6-6
cdr3_aa: ASSYSSSGGLETQY

j_call: TRBJ2-1
v_call: TRBV7-9
cdr3_aa: ASSSPDRGRGGEQF

j_call: TRBJ2-3
v_call: TRBV29-1
cdr3_aa: SVEVSSTDTQY

j_call: TRBJ2-3
v_call: TRBV3-1
cdr3_aa: ASRPSGVTDTQY

j_call: TRBJ1-2
v_call: TRBV20-1
cdr3_aa: SATARGLPLELT

j_call: TRBJ2-2
v_call: TRBV9
cdr3_aa: ASSVGSIPLTGELF

j_call: TRBJ2-7
v_call: TRBV19
cdr3_aa: ASSTFHRENYEQY

j_call: TRBJ1-2
v_call: TRBV6-6
cdr3_aa: ASSSGRGDYYGYT

j_call: TRBJ1-2
v_call: TRBV25-1
cdr3_aa: ASSEAATYGYT

j_call: TRBJ2-7
v_call: TRBV4-1
cdr3_aa: ASSLQGFYYEQY

j_call: TRBJ1-2
v_call: TRBV5-8
cdr3_aa: ASSLYSYGYT

j_call: TRBJ2-3
v_call: TRBV9
cdr3_aa: ASSVGGATSTDTQY

j_call: TRBJ2-7
v_call: TRBV10-2
cdr3_aa: ASSESLGTGSYEQY

j_call: TRBJ1-3
v_call: TRBV20-1
cdr3_aa: SARVNRDINTIY

j_call: TRBJ1-2
v_call: TRBV6-2/TRBV6-3
cdr3_aa: ASSYVGFGYT

j_call: TRBJ2-7
v_call: TRBV7-3
cdr3_aa: ASSPGAGEQY

j_call: TRBJ1-1
v_call: TRBV20-1
cdr3_aa: SADAYGTGLNTEAF

j_call: TRBJ2-3
v_call: TRBV29-1
cdr3_aa: SVGQSGRVSDTQY

j_call: TRBJ2-1
v_call: TRBV30
cdr3_aa: AWSIWQNNEQF

j_call: TRBJ1-2
v_call: TRBV7-9
cdr3_aa: ASSPLVGYGYT

j_call: TRBJ2-5
v_call: TRBV2
cdr3_aa: ASSERGTEQETQY

j_call: TRBJ2-7
v_call: TRBV11-2
cdr3_aa: ASSLEFGNFYEQY

j_call: TRBJ2-7
v_call: TRBV28
cdr3_aa: ASRWGLVSPSY

j_call: TRBJ1-4
v_call: TRBV9
cdr3_aa: ASSVAQGYNEKLF

j_call: TRBJ2-7
v_call: TRBV19
cdr3_aa: ASSMGQGRYEQY

j_call: TRBJ1-2
v_call: TRBV19
cdr3_aa: ASSPSLGNYGYT

j_call: TRBJ2-7
v_call: TRBV6-2/TRBV6-3
cdr3_aa: ASSYSSEGAYEQY

j_call: TRBJ2-7
v_call: TRBV28
cdr3_aa: ASSTLAGGLPDEQY

j_call: TRBJ2-2
v_call: TRBV5-1
cdr3_aa: ASSLGQDPGELF

j_call: TRBJ2-5
v_call: TRBV11-2
cdr3_aa: ASSLVAGAQETQY

j_call: TRBJ2-7
v_call: TRBV6-2/TRBV6-3
cdr3_aa: ASSYSYNRTLYEQY

j_call: TRBJ1-1
v_call: TRBV6-6
cdr3_aa: ASRTLLNTEAF

j_call: TRBJ1-3
v_call: TRBV28
cdr3_aa: ASSTDRSSGNTIY

j_call: TRBJ2-2
v_call: TRBV7-3
cdr3_aa: ASSLPHPGLAGSGELF

j_call: TRBJ1-6
v_call: TRBV9
cdr3_aa: ASSEGQGGSPLH

j_call: TRBJ2-7
v_call: TRBV29-1
cdr3_aa: SAGTGDYEQY

j_call: TRBJ1-1
v_call: TRBV7-9
cdr3_aa: ASGSGLNTEAF

j_call: TRBJ1-6
v_call: TRBV28
cdr3_aa: ASSFTGVSSPLH

j_call: TRBJ1-4
v_call: TRBV6-1
cdr3_aa: ASSLKSATNEKLF

j_call: TRBJ2-5
v_call: TRBV7-6
cdr3_aa: ASSRDQWETQY

j_call: TRBJ2-2
v_call: TRBV6-2/TRBV6-3
cdr3_aa: ASRFSGGPTGELF